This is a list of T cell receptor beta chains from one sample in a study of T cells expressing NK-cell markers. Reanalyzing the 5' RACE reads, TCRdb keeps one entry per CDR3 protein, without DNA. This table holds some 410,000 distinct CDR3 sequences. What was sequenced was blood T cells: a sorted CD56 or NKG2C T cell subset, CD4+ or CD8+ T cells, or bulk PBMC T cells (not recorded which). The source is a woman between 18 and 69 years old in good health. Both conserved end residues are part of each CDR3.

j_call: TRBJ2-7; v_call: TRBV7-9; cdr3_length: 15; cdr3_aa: CASSLESQGIYEQYF
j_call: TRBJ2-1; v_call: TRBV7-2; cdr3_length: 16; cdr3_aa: CASSLAIGTSSGEQFF
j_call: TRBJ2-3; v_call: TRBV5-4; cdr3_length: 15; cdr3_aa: CASSLSPIITDTQYF
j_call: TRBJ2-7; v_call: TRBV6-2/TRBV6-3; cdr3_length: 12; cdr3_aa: CASSSLSVEQYF
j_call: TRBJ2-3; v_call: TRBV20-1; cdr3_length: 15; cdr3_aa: CSAKRRAQIADTQYF
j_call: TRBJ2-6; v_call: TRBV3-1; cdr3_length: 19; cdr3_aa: CASSQPSGTAIVGANVLTF
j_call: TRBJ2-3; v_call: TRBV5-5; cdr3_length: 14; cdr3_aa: CASSLATALDTQYF
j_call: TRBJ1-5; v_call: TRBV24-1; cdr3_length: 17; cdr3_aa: CATSDPPRGEGNQPQHF
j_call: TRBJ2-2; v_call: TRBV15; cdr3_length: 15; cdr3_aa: CATRITQGYTGELFF
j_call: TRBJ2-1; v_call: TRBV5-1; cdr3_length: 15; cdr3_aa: CASSIGLAGGDEQFF
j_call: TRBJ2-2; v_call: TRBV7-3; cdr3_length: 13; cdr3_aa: CASSLFDTGDLFF
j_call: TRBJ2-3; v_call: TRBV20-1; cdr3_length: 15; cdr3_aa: CSAPDRFEHFGTQYF
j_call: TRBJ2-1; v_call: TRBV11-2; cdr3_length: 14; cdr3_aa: CASSLRLAGGKRFF
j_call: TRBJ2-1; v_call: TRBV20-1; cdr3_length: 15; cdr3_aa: CSATRPEATYNEQFF
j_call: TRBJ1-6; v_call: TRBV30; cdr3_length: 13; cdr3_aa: CAWSVQGNSPLHF
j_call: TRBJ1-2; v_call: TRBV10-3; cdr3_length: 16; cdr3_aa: CAISESKQRAVYGYTF
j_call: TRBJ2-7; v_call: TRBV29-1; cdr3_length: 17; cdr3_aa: CSVVRALPGQGFYEQYF
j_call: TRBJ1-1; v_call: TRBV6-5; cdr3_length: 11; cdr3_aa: CASSRGNEAFF
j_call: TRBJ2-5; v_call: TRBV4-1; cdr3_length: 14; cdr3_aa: CASSQDLSQETQYF
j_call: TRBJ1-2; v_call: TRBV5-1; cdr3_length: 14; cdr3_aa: CASVVSPGDYGYTF
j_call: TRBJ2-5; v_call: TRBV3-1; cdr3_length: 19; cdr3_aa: CASSQDYGLAGGRQETQYF
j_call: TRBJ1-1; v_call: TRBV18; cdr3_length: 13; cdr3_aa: CASSELDTLEAFF
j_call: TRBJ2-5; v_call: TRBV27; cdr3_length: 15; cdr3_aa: CASSLLGGGQETQYF
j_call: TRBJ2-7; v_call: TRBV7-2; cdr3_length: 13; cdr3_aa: CASSSLGAQRQYF
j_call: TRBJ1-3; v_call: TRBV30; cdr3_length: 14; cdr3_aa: CAWNIGTAGNTIYF
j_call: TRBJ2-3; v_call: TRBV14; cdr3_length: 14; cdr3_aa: CASSQWSSTDTQYF
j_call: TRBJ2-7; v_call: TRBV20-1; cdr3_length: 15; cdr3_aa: CSARDSRGRGYEQYF
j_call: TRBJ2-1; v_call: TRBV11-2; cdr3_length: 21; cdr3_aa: CASSFPRGGTSGTSSYNEQFF
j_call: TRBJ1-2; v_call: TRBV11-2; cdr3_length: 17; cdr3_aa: CASSLAPFGSQPYGYTF
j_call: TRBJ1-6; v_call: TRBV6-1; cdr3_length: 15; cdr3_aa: CASTSLWGGGSPLHF
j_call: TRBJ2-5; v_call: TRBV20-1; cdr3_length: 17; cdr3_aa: CSARGTSGGVGQETQYF
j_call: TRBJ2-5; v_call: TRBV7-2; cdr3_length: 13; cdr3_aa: CASSLEAEETQYF
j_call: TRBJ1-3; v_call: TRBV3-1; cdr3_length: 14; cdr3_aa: CASSFAGSGNTIYF
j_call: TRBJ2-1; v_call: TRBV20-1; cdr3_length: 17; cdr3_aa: CSARGSSGPNSYNEQFF
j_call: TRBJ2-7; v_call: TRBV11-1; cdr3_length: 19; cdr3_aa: CASSSRTLGWGQGRYEQYF
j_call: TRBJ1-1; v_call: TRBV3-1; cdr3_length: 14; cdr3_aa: CASSQSFGQSEAFF
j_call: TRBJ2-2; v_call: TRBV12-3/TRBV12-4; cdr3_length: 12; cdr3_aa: CASSQDSAELFF
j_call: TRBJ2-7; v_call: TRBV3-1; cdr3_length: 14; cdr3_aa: CASSQAPARDEQYF
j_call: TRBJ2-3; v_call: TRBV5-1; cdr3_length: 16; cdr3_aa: CASSLPTSGNTDTQYF
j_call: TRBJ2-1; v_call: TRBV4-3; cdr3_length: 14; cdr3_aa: CASSQASASNEQFF
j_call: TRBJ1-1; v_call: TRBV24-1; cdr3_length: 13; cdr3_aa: CATRGQGNTEAFF
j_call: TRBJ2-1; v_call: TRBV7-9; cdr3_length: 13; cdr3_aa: CASSWGTDNEQFF
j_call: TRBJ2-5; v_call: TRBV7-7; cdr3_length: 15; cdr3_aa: CASSLDGPARETQYF
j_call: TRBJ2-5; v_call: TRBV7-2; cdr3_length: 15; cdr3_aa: CASSSRQVDRETQYF
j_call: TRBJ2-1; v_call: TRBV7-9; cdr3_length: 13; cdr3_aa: CAKGLAGGNEQFF
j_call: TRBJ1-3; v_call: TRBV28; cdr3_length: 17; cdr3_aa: CASSPPGQGNSGNTIYF
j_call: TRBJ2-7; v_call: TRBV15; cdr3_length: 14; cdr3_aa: CATSSGGTSYEQYF
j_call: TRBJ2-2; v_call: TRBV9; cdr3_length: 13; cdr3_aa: CASSVQTTGELFF
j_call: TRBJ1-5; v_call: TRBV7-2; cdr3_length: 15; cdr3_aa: CASSLWPGGHQPQHF
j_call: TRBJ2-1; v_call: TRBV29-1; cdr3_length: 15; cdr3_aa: CSVGLAGGTYNEQFF
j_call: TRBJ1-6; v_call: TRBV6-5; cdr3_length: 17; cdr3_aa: CASSFIGGISYNSPLHF
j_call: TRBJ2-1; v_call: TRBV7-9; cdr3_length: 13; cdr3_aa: CASSSRGDREQFF
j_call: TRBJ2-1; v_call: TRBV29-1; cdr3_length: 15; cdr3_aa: CSVEERGSSYNEQFF
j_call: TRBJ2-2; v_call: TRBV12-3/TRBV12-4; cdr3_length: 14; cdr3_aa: CATGGISNTGELFF